The source of this T cell receptor (beta chain) is a study of CD8+CD57+ T cells in acquired aplastic anemia. Germline assignment: CDR1 MRHNA and CDR2 SNTAGT. The CDR3 consists of 16 residues. TCR beta VDJ and CDR3 profiling used genomic DNA as template. TCRdb fed the reads into MiXCR, producing one record per CDR3 protein. The repertoire includes about 170,000 distinct CDR3 sequences, under 55% of them detected once, and roughly 1.1% sits in the top ten. As regards this clonotype: One end of the junction fails to match germline, which may point to a read error.

Patients selected for sequencing had displayed CD8+CD57+ cell expansion by flow cytometry. This chain joins TRBV6-4 and TRBJ2-3; 7 bases fit TRBD2. This receptor was identified in a human donor with aplastic anemia. The specimen sequenced was sorted CD4+, CD8+, or CD8+CD57+ T cells (not recorded which) from PBMCs. The CDR3 DNA is TGTGCCAGCAGCGACTCGAGTCTAGCGGCCACAGATACGCAGTATTTT. Translated: CASSDSSLAATDTQYF.